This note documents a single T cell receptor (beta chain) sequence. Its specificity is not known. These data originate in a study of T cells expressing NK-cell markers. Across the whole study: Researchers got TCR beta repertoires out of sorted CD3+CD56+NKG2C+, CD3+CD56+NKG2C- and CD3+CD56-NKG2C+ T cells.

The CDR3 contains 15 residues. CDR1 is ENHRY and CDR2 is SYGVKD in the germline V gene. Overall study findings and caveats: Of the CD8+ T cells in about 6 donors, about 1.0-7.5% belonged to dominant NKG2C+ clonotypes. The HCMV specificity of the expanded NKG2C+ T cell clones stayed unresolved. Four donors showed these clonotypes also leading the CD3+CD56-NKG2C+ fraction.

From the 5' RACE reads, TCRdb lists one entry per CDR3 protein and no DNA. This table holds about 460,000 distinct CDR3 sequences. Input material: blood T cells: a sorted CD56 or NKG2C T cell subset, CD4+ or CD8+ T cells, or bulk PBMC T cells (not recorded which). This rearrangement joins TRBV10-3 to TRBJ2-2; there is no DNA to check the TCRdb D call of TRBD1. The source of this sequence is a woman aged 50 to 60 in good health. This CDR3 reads CAILAGEDLTGELFF.